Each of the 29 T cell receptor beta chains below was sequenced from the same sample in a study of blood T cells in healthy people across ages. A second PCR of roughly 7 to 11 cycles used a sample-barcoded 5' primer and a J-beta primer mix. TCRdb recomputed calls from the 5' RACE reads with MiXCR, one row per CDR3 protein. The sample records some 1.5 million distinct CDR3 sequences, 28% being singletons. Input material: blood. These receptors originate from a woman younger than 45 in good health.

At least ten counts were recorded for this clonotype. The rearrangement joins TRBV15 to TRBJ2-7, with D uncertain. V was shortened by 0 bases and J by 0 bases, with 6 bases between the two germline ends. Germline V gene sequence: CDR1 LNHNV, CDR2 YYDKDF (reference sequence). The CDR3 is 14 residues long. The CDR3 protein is CATSRDRASYEQYF. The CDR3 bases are TGTGCCACCAGCAGAGATCGAGCCTCCTACGAGCAGTACTTC. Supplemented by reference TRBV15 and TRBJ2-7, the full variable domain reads DAMVIQNPRYQVTQFGKPVTLSCSQTLNHNVMYWYQQKSSQAPKLLFHYYDKDFNNEADTPDNFQSRRPNTSFCFLDIRSPGLGDTAMYLCATSRDRASYEQYFGPGTRLTVT.

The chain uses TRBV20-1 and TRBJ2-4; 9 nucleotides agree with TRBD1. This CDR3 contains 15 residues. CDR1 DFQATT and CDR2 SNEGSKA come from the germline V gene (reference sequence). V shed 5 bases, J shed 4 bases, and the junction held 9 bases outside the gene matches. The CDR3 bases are TGCAGTGCTTCTACTCCGGGACAGGGAAAAAACATTCAGTACTTC. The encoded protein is CSASTPGQGKNIQYF.

CDR3 coding DNA: TGTGCCAGCAAAACTTTAAAGCGGGAGCGCACAGATACGCAGTATTTT. This gives the protein CASKTLKRERTDTQYF. The V gene is TRBV27, the J gene TRBJ2-3; 8 bases fit TRBD2. V gave up 7 bases and J gave up 1 base; unmatched junction bases: 10. Germline V gene lookup returns CDR1 MNHEY and CDR2 SMNVEV (reference sequence). The CDR3 length is 16 residues.

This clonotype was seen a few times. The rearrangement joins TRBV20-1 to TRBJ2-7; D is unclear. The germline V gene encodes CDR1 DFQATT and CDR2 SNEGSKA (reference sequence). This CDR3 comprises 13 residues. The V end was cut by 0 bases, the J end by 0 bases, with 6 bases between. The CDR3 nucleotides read TGCAGTGCTAGAGATACATTCTCCTACGAGCAGTACTTC. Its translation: CSARDTFSYEQYF.

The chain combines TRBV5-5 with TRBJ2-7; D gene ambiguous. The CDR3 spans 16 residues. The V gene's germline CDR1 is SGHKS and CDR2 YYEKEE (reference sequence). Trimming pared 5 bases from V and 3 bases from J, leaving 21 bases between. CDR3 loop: CASRTSPGAHGYEQYF. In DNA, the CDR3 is TGTGCCAGCAGAACGTCCCCAGGAGCGCACGGCTACGAGCAGTACTTC.

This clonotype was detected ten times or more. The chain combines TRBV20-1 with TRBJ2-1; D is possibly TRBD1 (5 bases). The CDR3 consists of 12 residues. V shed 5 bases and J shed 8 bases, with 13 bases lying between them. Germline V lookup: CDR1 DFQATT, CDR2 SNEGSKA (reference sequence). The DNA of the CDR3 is TGCAGTGCTGACTCCTTAGGGGATGAGCAGTTCTTC. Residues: CSADSLGDEQFF.

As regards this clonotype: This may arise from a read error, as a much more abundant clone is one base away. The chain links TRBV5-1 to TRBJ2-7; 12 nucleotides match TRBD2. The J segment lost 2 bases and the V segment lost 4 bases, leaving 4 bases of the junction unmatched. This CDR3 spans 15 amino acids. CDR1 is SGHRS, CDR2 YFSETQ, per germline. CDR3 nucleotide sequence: TGCGCCAGCAGCAAGACTAGCGGGAGCCCCTACGAGCAGTACTTC. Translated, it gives CASSKTSGSPYEQYF.

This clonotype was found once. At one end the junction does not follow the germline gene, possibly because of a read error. CDR3 in amino acids: CSTRLLTANTEAFF. CDR3 in DNA: TGCAGTACTAGATTACTGACAGCGAACACTGAAGCTTTCTTT. The chain joins TRBV20-1 to TRBJ1-1; perhaps TRBD1 as D (5 bases). CDR1 and CDR2 from the germline V gene are DFQATT and SNEGSKA (reference sequence). This CDR3 comprises 14 residues.

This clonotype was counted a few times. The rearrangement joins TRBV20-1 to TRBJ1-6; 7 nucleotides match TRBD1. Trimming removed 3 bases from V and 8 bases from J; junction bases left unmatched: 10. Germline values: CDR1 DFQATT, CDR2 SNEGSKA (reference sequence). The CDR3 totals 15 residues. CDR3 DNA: TGCAGTGCTAGCCGCCCGGCAGGGGGATATTCACCCCTCCACTTT. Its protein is CSASRPAGGYSPLHF.

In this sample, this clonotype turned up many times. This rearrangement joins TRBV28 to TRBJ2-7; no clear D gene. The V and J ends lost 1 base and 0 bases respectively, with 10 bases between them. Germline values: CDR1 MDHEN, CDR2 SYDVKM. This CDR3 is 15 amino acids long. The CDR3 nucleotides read TGTGCCAGCAGTTTATTGGGCAGGAGCTCCTACGAGCAGTACTTC. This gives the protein CASSLLGRSSYEQYF.

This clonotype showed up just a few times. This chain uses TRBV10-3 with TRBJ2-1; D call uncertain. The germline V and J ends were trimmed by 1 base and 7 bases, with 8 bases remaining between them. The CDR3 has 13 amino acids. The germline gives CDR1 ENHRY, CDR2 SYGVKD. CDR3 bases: TGTGCCATCAGTGAGTTGAAGGGAAATGAGCAGTTCTTC. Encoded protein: CAISELKGNEQFF.

DNA for the CDR3: TGTGCCAGCAGTCCCGGCTCACTCTACGGAGATACGCAGTATTTT. Protein product: CASSPGSLYGDTQYF. The gene calls are TRBV12-3 or TRBV12-4 and TRBJ2-3; D is ambiguous. The CDR3 contains 15 residues. Trimming shortened V by 5 bases and J by 5 bases, and 17 bases separated the two germline ends.

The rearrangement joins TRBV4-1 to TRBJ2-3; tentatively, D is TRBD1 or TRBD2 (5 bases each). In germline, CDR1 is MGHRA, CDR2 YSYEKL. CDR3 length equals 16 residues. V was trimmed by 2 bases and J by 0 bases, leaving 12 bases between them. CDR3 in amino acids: CASSQNPGTSTDTQYF. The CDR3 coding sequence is TGCGCCAGCAGCCAAAATCCGGGGACGAGCACAGATACGCAGTATTTT.

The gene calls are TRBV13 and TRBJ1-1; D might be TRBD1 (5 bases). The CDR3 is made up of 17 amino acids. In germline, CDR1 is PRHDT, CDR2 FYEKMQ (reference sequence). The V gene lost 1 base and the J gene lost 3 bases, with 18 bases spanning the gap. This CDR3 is CASSLALGRRGYTEAFF. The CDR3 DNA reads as TGTGCCAGCAGCTTAGCCCTGGGACGGCGGGGGTACACTGAAGCTTTCTTT.

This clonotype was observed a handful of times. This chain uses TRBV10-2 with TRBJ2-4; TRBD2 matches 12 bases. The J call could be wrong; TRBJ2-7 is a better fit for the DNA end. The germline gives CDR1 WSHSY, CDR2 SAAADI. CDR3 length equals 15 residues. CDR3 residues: CASSTGTSGLYEQYF. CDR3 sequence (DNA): TGCGCCAGCAGTACCGGGACTAGCGGGTTGTACGAGCAGTACTTC.

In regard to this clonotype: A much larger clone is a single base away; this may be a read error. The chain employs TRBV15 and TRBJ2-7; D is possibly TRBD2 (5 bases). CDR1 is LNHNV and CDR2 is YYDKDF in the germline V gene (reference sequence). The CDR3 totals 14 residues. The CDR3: CASSGRGSFYEQYF. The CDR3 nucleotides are TGTGCCTCCAGCGGCCGTGGCAGCTTCTACGAGCAGTACTTC. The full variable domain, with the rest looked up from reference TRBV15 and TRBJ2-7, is DAMVIQNPRYQVTQFGKPVTLSCSQTLNHNVMYWYQQKSSQAPKLLFHYYDKDFNNEADTPDNFQSRRPNTSFCFLDIRSPGLGDTAMYLCASSGRGSFYEQYFGPGTRLTVT.

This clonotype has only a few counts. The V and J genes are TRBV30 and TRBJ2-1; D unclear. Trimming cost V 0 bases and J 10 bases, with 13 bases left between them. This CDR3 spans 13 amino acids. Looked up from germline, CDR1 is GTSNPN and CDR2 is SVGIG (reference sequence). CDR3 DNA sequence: TGTGCCTGGAGTGTATTTCGGCCCAGCGAGCAGTTCTTC. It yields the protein CAWSVFRPSEQFF.

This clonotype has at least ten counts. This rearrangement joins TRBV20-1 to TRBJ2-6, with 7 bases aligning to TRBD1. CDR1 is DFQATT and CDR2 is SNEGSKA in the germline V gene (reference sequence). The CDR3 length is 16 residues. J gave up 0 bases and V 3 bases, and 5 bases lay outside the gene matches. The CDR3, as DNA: TGCAGTGCTAGGTCTGACAGGGCCTCTGGGGCCAACGTCCTGACTTTC. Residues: CSARSDRASGANVLTF.

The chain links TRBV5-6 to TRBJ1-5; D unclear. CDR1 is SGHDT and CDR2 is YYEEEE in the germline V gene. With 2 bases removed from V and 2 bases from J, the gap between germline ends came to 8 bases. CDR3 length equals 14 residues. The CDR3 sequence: CASSFQRRNQPQHF. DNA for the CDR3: TGTGCCAGCAGCTTTCAACGGCGCAATCAGCCCCAGCATTTT.

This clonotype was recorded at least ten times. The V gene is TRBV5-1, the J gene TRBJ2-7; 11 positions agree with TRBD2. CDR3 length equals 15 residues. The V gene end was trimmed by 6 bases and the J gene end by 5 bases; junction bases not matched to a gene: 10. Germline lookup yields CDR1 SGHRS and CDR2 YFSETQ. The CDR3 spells CASKSSSGRQNEQYF. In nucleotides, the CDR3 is TGCGCCAGCAAATCCTCTAGCGGGAGGCAGAACGAGCAGTACTTC.

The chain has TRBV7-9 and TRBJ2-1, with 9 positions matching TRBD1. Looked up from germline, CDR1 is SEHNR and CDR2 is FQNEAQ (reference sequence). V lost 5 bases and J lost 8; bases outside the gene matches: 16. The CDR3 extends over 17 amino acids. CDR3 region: CASSQSNSGTGRDEQFF. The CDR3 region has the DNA TGTGCCAGCAGCCAATCAAACTCCGGGACAGGGAGAGATGAGCAGTTCTTC. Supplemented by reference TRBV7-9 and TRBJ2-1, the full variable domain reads DTGVSQNPRHKITKRGQNVTFRCDPISEHNRLYWYRQTLGQGPEFLTYFQNEAQLEKSRLLSDRFSAERPKGSFSTLEIQRTEQGDSAMYLCASSQSNSGTGRDEQFFGPGTRLTVL.

CDR3 coding DNA: TGCAGTGCTACCTGGGGGATTGGTGAGCAGTTCTTC. Amino acids: CSATWGIGEQFF. This chain links TRBV20-1 with TRBJ2-1, with D tentatively TRBD1 or TRBD2 (5 bases each). The CDR3 contains 12 residues. V was clipped by 4 bases and J by 9 bases, with 13 bases between them. Germline loops: CDR1 DFQATT, CDR2 SNEGSKA (reference sequence).

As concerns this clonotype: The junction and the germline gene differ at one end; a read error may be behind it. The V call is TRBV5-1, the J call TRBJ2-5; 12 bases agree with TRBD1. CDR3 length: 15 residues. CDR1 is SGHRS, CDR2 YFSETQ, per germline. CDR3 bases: TGCACCAGCAGCCCCGGGACAGGGGGCGTAGAGACCCAGTACTTC. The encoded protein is CTSSPGTGGVETQYF. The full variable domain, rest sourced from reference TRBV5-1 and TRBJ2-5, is KAGVTQTPRYLIKTRGQQVTLSCSPISGHRSVSWYQQTPGQGLQFLFEYFSETQRNKGNFPGRFSGRQFSNSRSEMNVSTLELGDSALYLCTSSPGTGGVETQYFGPGTRLLVL.

CDR3 region: CASSQTPRGLDQPQHF. CDR3 sequence (DNA): TGTGCCAGCAGCCAAACCCCCAGGGGATTAGATCAGCCCCAGCATTTT. This chain links TRBV14 with TRBJ1-5, with D tentatively TRBD1 (6 bases). Trimming stripped 2 bases from V and 5 bases from J, with 16 bases between. This CDR3 has 16 amino acids. CDR1 is SGHDN and CDR2 is FVKESK in the germline V gene. Drawing the rest from reference TRBV14 and TRBJ1-5, the complete variable domain is EAGVTQFPSHSVIEKGQTVTLRCDPISGHDNLYWYRRVMGKEIKFLLHFVKESKQDESGMPNNRFLAERTGGTYSTLKVQPAELEDSGVYFCASSQTPRGLDQPQHFGDGTRLSIL.

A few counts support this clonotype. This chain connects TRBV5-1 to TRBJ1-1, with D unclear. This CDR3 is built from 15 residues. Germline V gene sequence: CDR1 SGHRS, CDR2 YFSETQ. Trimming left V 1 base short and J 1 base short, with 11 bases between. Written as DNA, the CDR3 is TGCGCCAGCAGCTTGTGGGCTTCAGGGAACACTGAAGCTTTCTTT. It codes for CASSLWASGNTEAFF.

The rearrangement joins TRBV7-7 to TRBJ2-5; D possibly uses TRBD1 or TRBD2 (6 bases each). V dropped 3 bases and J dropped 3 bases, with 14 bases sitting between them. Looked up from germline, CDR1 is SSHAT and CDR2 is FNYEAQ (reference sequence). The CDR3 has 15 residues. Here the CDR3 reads CASSFSGGSEETQYF. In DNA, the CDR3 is TGTGCCAGCAGCTTTTCCGGGGGCTCAGAAGAGACCCAGTACTTC. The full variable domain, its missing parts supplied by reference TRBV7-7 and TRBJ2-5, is GAGVSQSPRYKVTKRGQDVTLRCDPISSHATLYWYQQALGQGPEFLTYFNYEAQPDKSGLPSDRFSAERPEGSISTLTIQRTEQRDSAMYRCASSFSGGSEETQYFGPGTRLLVL.

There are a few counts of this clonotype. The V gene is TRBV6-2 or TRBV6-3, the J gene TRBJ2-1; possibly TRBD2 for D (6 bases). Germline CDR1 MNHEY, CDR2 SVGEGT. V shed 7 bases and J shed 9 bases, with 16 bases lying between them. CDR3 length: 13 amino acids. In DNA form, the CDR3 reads TGTGCCAGCACCCGACTAGTCTCTGGTGAGCAGTTCTTC. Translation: CASTRLVSGEQFF.

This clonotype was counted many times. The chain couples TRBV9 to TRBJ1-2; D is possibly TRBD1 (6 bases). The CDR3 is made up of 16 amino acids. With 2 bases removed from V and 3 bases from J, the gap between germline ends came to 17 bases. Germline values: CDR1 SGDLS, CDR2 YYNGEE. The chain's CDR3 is CASSVPSAGGHYGYTF. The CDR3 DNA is TGTGCCAGCAGCGTCCCCTCTGCGGGGGGCCACTATGGCTACACCTTC.

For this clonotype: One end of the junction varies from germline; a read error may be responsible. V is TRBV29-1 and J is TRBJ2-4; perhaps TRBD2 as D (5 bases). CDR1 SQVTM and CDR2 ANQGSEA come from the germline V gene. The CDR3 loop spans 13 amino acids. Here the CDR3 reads CSVGGLAKNIQHF. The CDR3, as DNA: TGCAGCGTTGGAGGCCTAGCCAAAAACATTCAGCACTTC.